Below, 30 T cell receptor beta chains from the same sample are listed, as sequenced in a study of T cell changes during pregnancy in multiple sclerosis. Profiling relied on immunoSEQ multiplex PCR, and the TCRdb table lists in-frame clones only, not all of them. This table has 15,000 to 20,000 clones, 84% appearing once. Sequencing used CD8+ T cells from peripheral blood mononuclear cells, obtained in the second trimester of pregnancy. These TCRs come from a female donor in good health, enrolled as a control in a pregnancy study.

This chain connects TRBV5-1 to TRBJ2-3; TRBD2 aligns across 9 bases. This CDR3 contains 15 residues. J was trimmed by 5 bases and V by 1 base; bases with no gene match: 5. Looked up from germline, CDR1 is SGHRS and CDR2 is YFSETQ. The CDR3 sequence is CASSLRRGGLDTQYF. Here the CDR3 DNA reads TGCGCCAGCAGCTTGAGGCGGGGGGGATTAGATACGCAGTATTTT.

Remarks on this clone: A junction end diverges from the germline sequence, so it may reflect a read error. The chain employs TRBV7-9 and TRBJ1-1; TRBD1 agrees at 9 bases. The CDR3 loop spans 13 amino acids. CDR1 is SEHNR and CDR2 is FQNEAQ in the germline V gene (reference sequence). The CDR3 DNA reads TGTGCCAGCAGTTTAGCGGGGGACAGGGTATCTTTCTTT. It codes for CASSLAGDRVSFF.

The chain recombines TRBV25-1 with TRBJ2-5, with a possible D match to TRBD2 (5 bases). Germline V gives CDR1 MGHDK, CDR2 SYGVNS. The germline V and J ends were trimmed by 3 bases and 2 bases, with 10 bases remaining between them. The CDR3 contains 14 residues. The CDR3 nucleotides are TGTGCCAGCAGTGATTCAGCGGAGCAAGAGACCCAGTACTTC. Translated, it gives CASSDSAEQETQYF.

Comments on this clone: Its ends do not fully match the called genes, so a read error is possible. The DNA of the CDR3 is TGTGCCAGCAGCCAAGGGGGGACTTCAAGCTTC. Translating gives CASSQGGTSSF. V is TRBV14 and J is TRBJ1-2, with D maybe TRBD1 (5 bases). The V gene's germline CDR1 is SGHDN and CDR2 FVKESK. This CDR3 has 11 amino acids.

The chain uses TRBV29-1 and TRBJ1-1; 9 nucleotides line up with TRBD1. CDR1 SQVTM and CDR2 ANQGSEA come from the germline V gene. The CDR3 has 12 amino acids. The J segment lost 5 bases and the V segment lost 5 bases, leaving 3 bases of the junction unmatched. CDR3 nucleotides: TGCAGCGTTCGACAGGGGGAGACTGAAGCTTTCTTT. Its translation is CSVRQGETEAFF.

The chain couples TRBV29-1 to TRBJ1-1; 9 bases are shared with TRBD1. CDR3 length: 13 amino acids. Germline V gives CDR1 SQVTM, CDR2 ANQGSEA. Trimming removed 4 bases from V and 8 bases from J; junction bases left unmatched: 8. The CDR3, as DNA: TGCAGCGTTGGGGGACAGGGCCTTTTAGAAGCTTTCTTT. It is translated as CSVGGQGLLEAFF.

This clone occurred once. The chain uses TRBV4-1 and TRBJ1-2; the D is unclear. This CDR3 has 14 amino acids. Trimming removed 0 bases from V and 0 bases from J, with 5 bases in between. Germline CDR1 reads MGHRA; CDR2 reads YSYEKL. CDR3 residues: CASSQDLANYGYTF. The CDR3 DNA follows: TGCGCCAGCAGCCAAGATCTAGCTAACTATGGCTACACCTTC.

J is TRBJ2-3 and V is TRBV6-5; weak D call: TRBD2 (5 bases). Trimming took off 0 bases at V and 4 bases at J, with 14 bases between the two ends. The CDR3 is made up of 16 amino acids. CDR1 is MNHEY and CDR2 is SVGAGI in the germline V gene. The DNA of the CDR3 is TGTGCCAGCAGTTACTCGTACTCGGACTCACCAGATACGCAGTATTTT. This sequence encodes CASSYSYSDSPDTQYF.

The chain recombines TRBV5-6 with TRBJ2-7, with D possibly being TRBD1 (6 bases). CDR3 length equals 14 residues. The germline V gene has CDR1 SGHDT and CDR2 YYEEEE. Trimming pared 2 bases from V and 2 bases from J, leaving 11 bases between. CDR3 DNA sequence: TGTGCCAGCAGCTTTCAGGGGACGACCTACGAGCAGTACTTC. Its protein is CASSFQGTTYEQYF. Full variable domain (remainder filled in from reference TRBV5-6 and TRBJ2-7): DAGVTQSPTHLIKTRGQQVTLRCSPKSGHDTVSWYQQALGQGPQFIFQYYEEEERQRGNFPDRFSGHQFPNYSSELNVNALLLGDSALYLCASSFQGTTYEQYFGPGTRLTVT.

The V gene is TRBV19, the J gene TRBJ2-1; TRBD2 agrees at 7 bases. CDR1 is LNHDA and CDR2 is SQIVND in the germline V gene (reference sequence). CDR3 size: 15 residues. Trimming at V came to 8 bases and at J to 3 bases, leaving 10 bases not matched to a gene. CDR3 sequence reads: CASSQTGTIYNEQFF. The CDR3 DNA sequence: TGTGCCAGTTCTCAAACCGGGACTATCTACAATGAGCAGTTCTTC.

The chain is built from TRBV7-9 and TRBJ2-3, with no clear D. Germline V gives CDR1 SEHNR, CDR2 FQNEAQ (reference sequence). This CDR3 spans 13 amino acids. V was cut by 5 bases and J by 1 base, with 7 bases left in between. The CDR3 reads CASSPLGTDTQYF. As DNA, the CDR3 is TGTGCCAGCAGCCCTCTTGGCACAGATACGCAGTATTTT.

This chain joins TRBV27 and TRBJ2-7; 7 bases fit TRBD2. There are 15 residues in the CDR3. Germline assignment: CDR1 MNHEY and CDR2 SMNVEV (reference sequence). V trimming: 8 bases; J trimming: 2 bases; junction bases outside the gene matches: 12. CDR3 sequence (DNA): TGTGCCAGCTCCCGCAGGACGGGGACTACCTACGAGCAGTACTTC. Protein: CASSRRTGTTYEQYF.

By frequency in the sample, this clone is medium-sized (0.01 to 0.1%). The gene calls are TRBV28 and TRBJ1-2; 7 bases are shared with TRBD1. CDR3 length equals 14 residues. V gave up 2 bases and J gave up 2 bases; unmatched junction bases: 2. The germline CDR1 and CDR2 sequences are MDHEN and SYDVKM. CDR3 sequence reads: CASSLTGQNYGYTF. The CDR3 DNA sequence: TGTGCCAGCAGTTTAACGGGACAGAACTATGGCTACACCTTC.

This clone was counted once. J is TRBJ2-5 and V is TRBV27; the D gene is possibly TRBD1 (5 bases). Trimming stripped 4 bases from V and 1 base from J, with 7 bases between. Germline V gene lookup returns CDR1 MNHEY and CDR2 SMNVEV (reference sequence). The CDR3 sequence is 13 residues long. In nucleotides, the CDR3 is TGTGCCAGCAGTTCCAGGGTCCAAGAGACCCAGTACTTC. Its protein product is CASSSRVQETQYF.

The chain has TRBV7-8 and TRBJ1-2; TRBD1 might be the D (5 bases). The germline V and J ends were trimmed by 4 bases and 4 bases, with 16 bases remaining between them. The CDR3 totals 15 residues. The V gene's germline CDR1 is SGHVS and CDR2 FQNEAQ. Written as DNA, the CDR3 is TGTGCCAGCAGCTCCGTAGATCGCGGGGGCTATGGCTACACCTTC. Residues: CASSSVDRGGYGYTF.

This chain connects TRBV15 to TRBJ2-7; D is unresolved. The V gene's germline CDR1 is LNHNV and CDR2 YYDKDF (reference sequence). Trimming pared 0 bases from V and 1 base from J, leaving 7 bases between. The CDR3 covers 14 residues. The CDR3 sequence is CATSREAGSYEQYF. In DNA form, the CDR3 reads TGTGCCACCAGCAGAGAGGCAGGTTCCTACGAGCAGTACTTC.

The chain combines TRBV7-2 with TRBJ2-5; D unresolved. The CDR3 covers 13 residues. CDR1 and CDR2 (germline): SGHTA, FQGNSA. V lost 0 bases to trimming and J lost 4 bases, with 6 bases between them. The CDR3 protein is CASSLANGETQYF. The CDR3 DNA reads as TGTGCCAGCAGCTTAGCTAACGGAGAGACCCAGTACTTC. The variable domain in full, completed from reference TRBV7-2 and TRBJ2-5, reads GAGVSQSPSNKVTEKGKDVELRCDPISGHTALYWYRQSLGQGLEFLIYFQGNSAPDKSGLPSDRFSAERTGGSVSTLTIQRTQQEDSAVYLCASSLANGETQYFGPGTRLLVL.

The chain carries TRBV7-3 and TRBJ2-3, with 9 bases aligning to TRBD1. After removal of 5 bases from V and 3 bases from J, the junction contained 9 bases not matched to a gene. The CDR3 totals 16 residues. In germline, CDR1 is SGHTA, CDR2 FQGTGA. The DNA of the CDR3 is TGTGCCAGCAGCCGGCTAGGGACAGGGAGAACAGATACGCAGTATTTT. It specifies CASSRLGTGRTDTQYF. Drawing the rest from reference TRBV7-3 and TRBJ2-3, the complete variable domain is GAGVSQTPSNKVTEKGKYVELRCDPISGHTALYWYRQSLGQGPEFLIYFQGTGAADDSGLPNDRFFAVRPEGSVSTLKIQRTERGDSAVYLCASSRLGTGRTDTQYFGPGTRLTVL.

A few counts support this clone. The rearrangement uses TRBV7-2 and TRBJ2-7, with TRBD2 matching over 7 bases. Germline V lookup: CDR1 SGHTA, CDR2 FQGNSA. The CDR3 consists of 15 residues. Trimming removed 5 bases from V and 0 bases from J; junction bases left unmatched: 7. The CDR3 nucleotides read TGTGCCAGCAGCCTAACGGGCGGGAGCTCCTACGAGCAGTACTTC. Its protein is CASSLTGGSSYEQYF.

The chain carries TRBV7-2 and TRBJ2-7, with 7 bases fitting TRBD1. V shed 5 bases and J 3 bases; nucleotides not matched to a gene: 1. Germline V gene lookup returns CDR1 SGHTA and CDR2 FQGNSA. The CDR3 runs to 12 residues. The CDR3 DNA reads TGTGCCAGCAGCCCAGGGGGCTACGAGCAGTACTTC. It yields the protein CASSPGGYEQYF. The full variable domain, with the rest looked up from reference TRBV7-2 and TRBJ2-7, is GAGVSQSPSNKVTEKGKDVELRCDPISGHTALYWYRQSLGQGLEFLIYFQGNSAPDKSGLPSDRFSAERTGGSVSTLTIQRTQQEDSAVYLCASSPGGYEQYFGPGTRLTVT.

V and J are TRBV4-1 and TRBJ1-4; TRBD1 is a possible D gene (5 bases). This CDR3 comprises 15 residues. V was clipped by 3 bases and J by 7 bases, with 15 bases between them. CDR1 is MGHRA, CDR2 YSYEKL, per germline. The DNA of the CDR3 is TGCGCCAGCAGCCAGATGGGACTGGCCCGTGAAAAACTGTTTTTT. This gives the protein CASSQMGLAREKLFF.

CDR3 DNA: TGCGCCAGCAGCCAATCGACAGGGCCGCCGAGCGGCGCGAACACCGGGGAGCTGTTTTTT. It encodes CASSQSTGPPSGANTGELFF. The J gene is TRBJ2-2, the V gene TRBV4-3; 7 positions agree with TRBD1. The CDR3 is 20 residues long. The V gene's germline CDR1 is LGHNA and CDR2 YSLEER. V shed 2 bases, J shed 0 bases, and the junction held 15 bases outside the gene matches.

This clone came up a few times. The CDR3 sequence is CASSAGTGNALAAFF. DNA of the CDR3: TGTGCCAGCAGCGCTGGGACAGGGAACGCCCTTGCGGCTTTCTTT. The chain uses TRBV9 and TRBJ1-1; 9 bases line up with TRBD1. The germline V gene encodes CDR1 SGDLS and CDR2 YYNGEE. The CDR3 loop spans 15 amino acids. V lost 3 bases, J lost 11 bases, and 14 bases stayed unmatched.

This chain uses TRBV9 with TRBJ2-2, with 10 bases lining up with TRBD1. Losses at the gene ends were 2 bases for V and 5 bases for J; bases not matched to a gene: 3. The CDR3 runs 15 residues. Per the germline V gene, CDR1 is SGDLS and CDR2 is YYNGEE. CDR3 in amino acids: CASSVGQGVTGELFF. Written as DNA, the CDR3 is TGTGCCAGCAGCGTTGGACAGGGGGTTACCGGGGAGCTGTTTTTT.

This clone occurred once. A much larger clonotype is one base distant, so this may be a read error. The sample holds other DNA sequences that translate to the same CDR3. The gene calls are TRBV4-1 and TRBJ1-4; a weak D match, TRBD1 (5 bases). This CDR3 spans 15 amino acids. The germline CDR1 and CDR2 sequences are MGHRA and YSYEKL. This chain's CDR3 is CASSQGRQGDEKLFF. The CDR3 region has the DNA TGTGCCAGCAGCCAAGGACGGCAGGGTGATGAAAAACTGTTTTTT.

The chain uses TRBV7-9 and TRBJ1-1; TRBD1 agrees at 9 bases. The junction had 4 bases not matched to a gene; V was cut back by 10 bases and J by 1 base. The CDR3 covers 13 residues. Germline loops: CDR1 SEHNR, CDR2 FQNEAQ (reference sequence). The DNA for the CDR3 is TGTGCCACTACAGGGGGCGAGAACACTGAAGCTTTCTTT. Encoded protein: CATTGGENTEAFF.

This clone was detected a few times. The V and J genes are TRBV2 and TRBJ1-5; no definite D call. The CDR3 extends over 14 amino acids. Trimming stripped 3 bases from V and 3 bases from J, with 9 bases between. In germline, CDR1 is SNHLY, CDR2 FYNNEI. Here the CDR3 DNA reads TGTGCCAGCAGTGATTCCGGTATCAATCAGCCCCAGCATTTT. Translating it yields CASSDSGINQPQHF.

By share, this clone counts as medium-sized. The J gene is TRBJ1-3, the V gene TRBV4-3; TRBD1 matches at 7 bases. V lost 2 bases to trimming and J lost 0 bases; unmatched junction nucleotides: 4. The CDR3 runs to 16 residues. From germline, CDR1 is LGHNA and CDR2 YSLEER. Written as DNA, the CDR3 is TGCGCCAGCAGCCAAAACCGGGACAGCTCTGGAAACACCATATATTTT. Residues: CASSQNRDSSGNTIYF.

This chain joins TRBV4-3 and TRBJ2-2, with TRBD2 identical over 10 bases. The CDR3 contains 16 residues. Trimming removed 4 bases from V and 7 bases from J; junction bases left unmatched: 9. Germline values: CDR1 LGHNA, CDR2 YSLEER. CDR3 sequence (DNA): TGCGCCAGCAGCCCAGCCCCTAGCGGGGGAGTCGGGGAGCTGTTTTTT. Its translation: CASSPAPSGGVGELFF.

J is TRBJ2-7 and V is TRBV4-2; 9 positions agree with TRBD2. This CDR3 comprises 15 residues. Germline loops: CDR1 LGHNA, CDR2 YNFKEQ. V shed 1 base, J shed 3 bases, and the junction held 4 bases outside the gene matches. CDR3 nucleotides: TGTGCCAGCAGCCAAGTAGCGGGGGAGGGCTACGAGCAGTACTTC. This encodes CASSQVAGEGYEQYF.